This is a list of T cell receptor beta chains from one sample in a study of OX40 agonist ivuxolimab in advanced cancers. Produced via immunoSEQ multiplex PCR; TCRdb's table is partial and in-frame only. The data hold roughly 70,000 clones, with 82% observed a single time. The sequenced sample was CD4+ or CD8+ T cells sorted from blood, obtained in a trial of the OX40 agonist ivuxolimab. The receptors were gathered from an adult with an advanced solid tumor such as melanoma, head and neck, liver or kidney cancer. CDR3s include the opening cysteine and the closing phenylalanine or tryptophan. A D gene is named only where the DNA matches it firmly. Not every row has a clone size; where given, it reads once, few, many or a size class.

V	J	size	D	DNA	CDR3
TRBV12-2	TRBJ1-5	few	.	TGTGCAAGCGGGGGTTCTCAGCCCCAGCATTTT	CASGGSQPQHF
TRBV5-6	TRBJ1-5	.	.	TGTGCCAGCAGCCCGGGGCCAAATGAGGCCCAGCATTTT	CASSPGPNEAQHF
TRBV19	TRBJ1-5	.	.	TGTGCCAGTAACGCCGTTGGCAATCAGCCCCAGCATTTT	CASNAVGNQPQHF
TRBV5-4	TRBJ2-5	once	.	TGTGCCAGCAGCTTTCCAGACGGGCAAGAGACCCAGTACTTC	CASSFPDGQETQYF
TRBV4-2	TRBJ2-2	.	.	TGTGCCAGCAGCCCTATTGGGGGTTCCACCGGGGAGCTGTTTTTT	CASSPIGGSTGELFF
TRBV29-1	TRBJ2-5	once	.	TGCAGCGTTGAAAAGGCAGTAAGAGGAGAGACCCAGTACTTC	CSVEKAVRGETQYF
TRBV5-1	TRBJ2-6	.	.	TGCGCCAGCAGCTTGGGGGGTGATGGGGCCAACGTCCTGACTTTC	CASSLGGDGANVLTF
TRBV27	TRBJ2-3	.	TRBD2	TGTGCCAGCAGTCCCCCCCCAACCTTAAGGCGGGAGATGGTATGTACGCAGTATTTT	CASSPPPTLRREMVCTQYF
TRBV28	TRBJ2-5	.	TRBD1	TGTGCCAGCAGTTTTAACAGGGGAACGGAGACCCAGTACTTC	CASSFNRGTETQYF
TRBV7-8	TRBJ2-1	.	.	TGTGCCAGCAGCTTAGGCGGTTCCTTAAATGAGCAGTTCTTC	CASSLGGSLNEQFF